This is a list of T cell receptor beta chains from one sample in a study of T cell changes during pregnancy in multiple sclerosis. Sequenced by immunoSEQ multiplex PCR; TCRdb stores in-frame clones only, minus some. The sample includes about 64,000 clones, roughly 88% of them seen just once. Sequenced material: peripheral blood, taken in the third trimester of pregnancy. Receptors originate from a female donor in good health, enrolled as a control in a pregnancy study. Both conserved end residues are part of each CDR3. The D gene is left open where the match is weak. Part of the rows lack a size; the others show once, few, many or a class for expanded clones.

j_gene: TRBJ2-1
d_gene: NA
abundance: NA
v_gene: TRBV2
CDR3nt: TGTGCCAGCAGTGAACCCGGTAGCTCCTACAATGAGCAGTTCTTC
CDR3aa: CASSEPGSSYNEQFF

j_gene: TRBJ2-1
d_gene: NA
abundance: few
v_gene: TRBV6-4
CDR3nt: TGTGCCAGCAGTGACTCGGGGGCCCCCAATGAGCAGTTCTTC
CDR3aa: CASSDSGAPNEQFF

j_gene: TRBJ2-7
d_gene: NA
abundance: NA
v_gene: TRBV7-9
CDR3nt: TGTGCCAGCAGCCTTTCGAATTGGGGAAGGGAGTTGGGCTACGAGCAGTACTTC
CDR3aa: CASSLSNWGRELGYEQYF

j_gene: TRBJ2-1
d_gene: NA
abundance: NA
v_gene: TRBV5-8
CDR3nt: TGTGCCAGCAGCGTGTTTAGCGGCGTTAAGCAGTTCTTC
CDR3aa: CASSVFSGVKQFF

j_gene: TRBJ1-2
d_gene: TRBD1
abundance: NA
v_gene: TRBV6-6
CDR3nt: TGTGCCAGCAGTCGTCCCGGGACAGGGTACGGCTACACCTTC
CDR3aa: CASSRPGTGYGYTF

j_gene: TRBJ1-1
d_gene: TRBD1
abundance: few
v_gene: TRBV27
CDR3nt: TGTGCCAGCACCCAGACAGGGGGCGCCCAAGACACTGAAGCTTTCTTT
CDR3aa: CASTQTGGAQDTEAFF

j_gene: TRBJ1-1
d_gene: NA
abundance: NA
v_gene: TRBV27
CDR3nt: TGTGCCAGCACTAGTGACAGTTCCTACACTGAAGCTTTCTTT
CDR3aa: CASTSDSSYTEAFF

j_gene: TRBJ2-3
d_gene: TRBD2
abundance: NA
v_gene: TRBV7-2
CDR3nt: TGTGCCAGCAGCTTAGCGGCTAGCGGCCTTGGGGATACGCAGTATTTT
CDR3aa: CASSLAASGLGDTQYF

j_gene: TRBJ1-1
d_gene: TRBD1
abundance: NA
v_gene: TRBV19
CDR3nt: TGTGCCAGTAGTATCACAGGGGGCTCAGGGACTGAAGCTTTCTTT
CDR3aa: CASSITGGSGTEAFF

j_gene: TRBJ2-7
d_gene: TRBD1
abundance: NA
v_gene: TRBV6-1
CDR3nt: TGTGCCAGCAGTGAAGAGGGGGCTCGATACGAGCAGTACTTC
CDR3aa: CASSEEGARYEQYF

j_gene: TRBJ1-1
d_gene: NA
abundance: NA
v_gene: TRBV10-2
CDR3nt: TGCGCCACCATAATTGGGGGTGGGGGCGCTGAAGCTTTCTTT
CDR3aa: CATIIGGGGAEAFF

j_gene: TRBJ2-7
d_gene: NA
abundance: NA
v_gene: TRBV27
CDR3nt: TGTGCCAGCAGTCCGCCCCGGGGCTACGAGCAGTACTTC
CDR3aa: CASSPPRGYEQYF

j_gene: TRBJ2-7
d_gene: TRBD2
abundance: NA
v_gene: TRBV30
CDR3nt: TGTGCCTGGAGTGTACTAGCGGGAGTCGGGGAGCAGTACTTC
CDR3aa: CAWSVLAGVGEQYF

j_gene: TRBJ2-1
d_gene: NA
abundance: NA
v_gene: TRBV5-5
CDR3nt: TGTGCCAGCAGCTCCTGGGGGGGCTATGAGCAGTTCTTC
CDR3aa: CASSSWGGYEQFF

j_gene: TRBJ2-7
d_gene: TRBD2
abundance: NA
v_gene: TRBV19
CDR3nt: TGTGCCAGTAGTACGCCGGGGGGGTACGAGCAGTACTTC
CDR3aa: CASSTPGGYEQYF

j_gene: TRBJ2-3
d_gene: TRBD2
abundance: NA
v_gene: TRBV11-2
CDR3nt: TGTGCCAGCAGCTTAGTGGAGCGAGCGGGAGGGCCAGGGACGCAGTATTTT
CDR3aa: CASSLVERAGGPGTQYF

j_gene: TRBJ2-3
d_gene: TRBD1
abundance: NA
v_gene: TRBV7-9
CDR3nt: TGTGCCAGCAGCTTAGCAGGGACAGTTCAGACAGATACGCAGTATTTT
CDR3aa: CASSLAGTVQTDTQYF

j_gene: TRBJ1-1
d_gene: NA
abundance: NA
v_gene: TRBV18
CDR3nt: TGTGCCAGCTCATACGGGGAGAACACTGAAGCTTTCTTT
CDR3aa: CASSYGENTEAFF

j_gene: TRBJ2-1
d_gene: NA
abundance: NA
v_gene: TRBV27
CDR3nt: TGTGCCAGCAGTTTATTAGCGGAGTTCTACAATGAGCAGTTCTTC
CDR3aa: CASSLLAEFYNEQFF

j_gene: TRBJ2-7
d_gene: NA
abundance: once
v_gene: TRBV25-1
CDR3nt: TGTGCCAGCAGTCGGACACCCGGGGGCGAGCAGTACTTC
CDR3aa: CASSRTPGGEQYF

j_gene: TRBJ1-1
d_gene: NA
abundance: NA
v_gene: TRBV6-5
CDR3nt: TGTGCCAGCAGTTACTCTTTTAGAGGGAACACTGAAGCTTTCTTT
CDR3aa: CASSYSFRGNTEAFF

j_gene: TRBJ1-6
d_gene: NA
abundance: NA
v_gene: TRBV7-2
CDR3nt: TGTGCCAGCAGCCGTGTCGGGGACGGGGGGTCACCCCTCCACTTT
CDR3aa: CASSRVGDGGSPLHF

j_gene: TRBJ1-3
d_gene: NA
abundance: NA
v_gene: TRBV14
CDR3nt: TGTGCCAGCAGCCAAGATGTGGCCAGTTTCTCTGGAAACACCATATATTTT
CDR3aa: CASSQDVASFSGNTIYF

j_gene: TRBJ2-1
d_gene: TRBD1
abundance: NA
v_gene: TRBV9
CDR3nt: TGTGCCAGCAGCGGGTCGACAGGGGGAGGCTACAATGAGCAGTTCTTC
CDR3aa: CASSGSTGGGYNEQFF

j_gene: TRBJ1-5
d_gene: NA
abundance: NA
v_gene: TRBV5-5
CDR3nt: TGTGCCAGCAGCTTGTCAAGGGTACAGGTCAATCAGCCCCAGCATTTT
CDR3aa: CASSLSRVQVNQPQHF

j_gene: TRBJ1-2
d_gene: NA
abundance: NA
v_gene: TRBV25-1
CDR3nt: TGTGCCAGCAGTGGACAGACCTATGGCTACACCTTC
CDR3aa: CASSGQTYGYTF

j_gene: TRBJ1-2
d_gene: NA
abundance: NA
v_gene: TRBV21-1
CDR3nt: TGTGCCAGCAGCAAAAACGTGGAGGGTGGGGATGGCTACACCTTC
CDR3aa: CASSKNVEGGDGYTF

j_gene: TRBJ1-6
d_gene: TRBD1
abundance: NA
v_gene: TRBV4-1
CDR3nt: TGCGCCAGCAGCCCTATGCCCGGGACAGCTAATAATTCACCCCTCCACTTT
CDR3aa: CASSPMPGTANNSPLHF

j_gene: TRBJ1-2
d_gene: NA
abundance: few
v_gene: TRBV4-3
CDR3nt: TGCGCCAGCAGCCAAGTCCAACGGACATTTAACTATGGCTACACCTTC
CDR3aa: CASSQVQRTFNYGYTF

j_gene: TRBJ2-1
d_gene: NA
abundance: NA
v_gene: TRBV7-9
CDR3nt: TGTGCCAGCAGCTTAGCCGGCTCCTACAATGAGCAGTTCTTC
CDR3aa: CASSLAGSYNEQFF

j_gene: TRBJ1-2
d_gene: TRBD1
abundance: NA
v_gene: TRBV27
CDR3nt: TGTGCCAGCAGTTTATCATCCACGCTTTTTGAGGGGGCATTCTATGGCTACACCTTC
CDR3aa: CASSLSSTLFEGAFYGYTF

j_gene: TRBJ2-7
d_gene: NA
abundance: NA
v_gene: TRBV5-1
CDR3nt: TGCGCCAGCAGTTTTGGGACACTGACAACCTACGAGCAGTACTTC
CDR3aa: CASSFGTLTTYEQYF

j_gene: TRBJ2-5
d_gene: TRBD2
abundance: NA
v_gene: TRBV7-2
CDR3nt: TGTGCCAGCAGCTTAAGCAGCGGCGGGGGAGCGCAAGAGACCCAGTACTTC
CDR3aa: CASSLSSGGGAQETQYF

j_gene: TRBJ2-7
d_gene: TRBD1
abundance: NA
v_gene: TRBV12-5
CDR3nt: TGTGCTAGTGGTTTGGAAAGACAGGGTAATGTCGAGCAGTACTTC
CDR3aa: CASGLERQGNVEQYF

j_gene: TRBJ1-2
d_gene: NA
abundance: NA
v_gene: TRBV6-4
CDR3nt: TGTGCCAGCAGTGACGGGGGCCTAAGTGGCTACACCTTC
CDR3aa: CASSDGGLSGYTF

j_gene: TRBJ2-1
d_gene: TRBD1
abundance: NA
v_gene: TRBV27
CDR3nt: TGTGCCAGCAGTCGACTAGGGACAGGGTTCACCAATGAGCAGTTCTTC
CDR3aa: CASSRLGTGFTNEQFF

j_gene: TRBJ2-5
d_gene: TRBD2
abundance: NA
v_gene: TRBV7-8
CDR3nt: TGTGCCAGCAGCTTGGGACTAGCGGGGGGCGAGACCCAGTACTTC
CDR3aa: CASSLGLAGGETQYF

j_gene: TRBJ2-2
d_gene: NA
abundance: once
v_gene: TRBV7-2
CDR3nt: TGTGCCAGCACCCCCCTAGTGGGCACCGGGGAGCTGTTTTTT
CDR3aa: CASTPLVGTGELFF

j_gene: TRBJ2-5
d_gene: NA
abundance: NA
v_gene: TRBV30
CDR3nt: TGTGCCTGGAGTGCGCGGCAGCAAGAGACCCAGTACTTC
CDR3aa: CAWSARQQETQYF

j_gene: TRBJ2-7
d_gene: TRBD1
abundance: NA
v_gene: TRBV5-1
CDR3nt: TGCGCCAGCAGCTCGGGACAGGGGGGCTACGAGCAGTACTTC
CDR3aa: CASSSGQGGYEQYF

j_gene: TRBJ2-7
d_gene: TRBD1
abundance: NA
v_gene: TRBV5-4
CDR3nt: TGTGCCAGCAGCTCTTGGACAGGGGGGTCCTACGAGCAGTACTTC
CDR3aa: CASSSWTGGSYEQYF

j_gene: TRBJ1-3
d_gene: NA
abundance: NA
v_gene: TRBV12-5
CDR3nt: TGTGCTAGTGGTTTGTCCAGCTCTGGAAACACCATATATTTT
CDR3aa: CASGLSSSGNTIYF

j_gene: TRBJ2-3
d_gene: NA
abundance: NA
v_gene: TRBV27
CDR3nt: TGTGCCAGCAGTTTAATTCGGGAGAGGACAGATACGCAGTATTTT
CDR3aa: CASSLIRERTDTQYF

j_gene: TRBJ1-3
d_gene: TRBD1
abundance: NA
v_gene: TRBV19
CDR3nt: TGTGCCAGTAGTGGCGACAGGGGGCTCTCTGGAAACACCATATATTTT
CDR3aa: CASSGDRGLSGNTIYF

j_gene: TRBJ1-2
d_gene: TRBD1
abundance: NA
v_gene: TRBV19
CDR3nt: TGTGCCAGTAGTAGTACAGGGGGGATTAATGGCTACACCTTC
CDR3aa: CASSSTGGINGYTF

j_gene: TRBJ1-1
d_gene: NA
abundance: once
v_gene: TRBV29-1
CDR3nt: TGCAGCGTTCTTGGGGACATGATAGGGGGGAACACTGAAGCTTTCTTT
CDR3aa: CSVLGDMIGGNTEAFF

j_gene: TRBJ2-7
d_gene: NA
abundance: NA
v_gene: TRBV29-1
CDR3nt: TGCAGCGTTGTACTCGAGCCTGCGGTCTACGAGCAGTACTTC
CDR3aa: CSVVLEPAVYEQYF

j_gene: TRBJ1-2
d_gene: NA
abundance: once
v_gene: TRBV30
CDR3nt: TGTGCCTGGAGTGTAAACAGGGTCTATGGCTACACCTTC
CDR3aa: CAWSVNRVYGYTF

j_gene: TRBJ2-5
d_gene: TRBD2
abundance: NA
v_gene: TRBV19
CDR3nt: TGTGCCAGTAGTACTAGCGGGGGGCCGAGGGTTGAGACCCAGTACTTC
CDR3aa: CASSTSGGPRVETQYF

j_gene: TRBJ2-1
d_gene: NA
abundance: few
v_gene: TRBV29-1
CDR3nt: TGCAGCGTGGGGGGGATACAGGGCTATGAGCAGTTCTTC
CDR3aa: CSVGGIQGYEQFF

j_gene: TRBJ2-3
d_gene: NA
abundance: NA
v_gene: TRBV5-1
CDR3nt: TGCGCCAGCAGCTTGGGGCAGGTCACAGATACGCAGTATTTT
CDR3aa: CASSLGQVTDTQYF

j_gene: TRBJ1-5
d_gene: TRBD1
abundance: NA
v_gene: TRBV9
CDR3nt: TGTGCCAGCAGCGCCACAGGGGGTCCCAATCAGCCCCAGCATTTT
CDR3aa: CASSATGGPNQPQHF

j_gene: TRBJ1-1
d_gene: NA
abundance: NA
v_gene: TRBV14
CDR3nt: TGTGCCAGCAGCCAAGGGGGAGGGGGCACTGAAGCTTTCTTT
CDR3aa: CASSQGGGGTEAFF

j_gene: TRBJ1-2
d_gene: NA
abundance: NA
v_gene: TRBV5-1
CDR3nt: TGCGCCAGCAGCTTTGAGTTATTAGGGGAAGGCTACACCTTC
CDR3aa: CASSFELLGEGYTF

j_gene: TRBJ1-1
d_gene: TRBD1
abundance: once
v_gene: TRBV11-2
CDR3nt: TGTGCCAGCAGCGCCGGACAGGGGGCCTCTGAAGCTTTCTTT
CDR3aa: CASSAGQGASEAFF

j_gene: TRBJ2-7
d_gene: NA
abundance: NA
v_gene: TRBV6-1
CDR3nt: TGTGCCAGCGCGGAGTTCTACGAGCAGTACTTC
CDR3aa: CASAEFYEQYF

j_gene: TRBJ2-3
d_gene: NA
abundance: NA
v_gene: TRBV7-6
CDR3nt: TGTGCCAGCAGCTTAGGGGGAGCCTCAGATACGCAGTATTTT
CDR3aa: CASSLGGASDTQYF

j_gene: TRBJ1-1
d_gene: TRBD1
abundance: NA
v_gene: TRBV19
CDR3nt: TGTGCCAGTAGTTTTTATGGGGACAGGAACACTGAAGCTTTCTTT
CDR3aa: CASSFYGDRNTEAFF

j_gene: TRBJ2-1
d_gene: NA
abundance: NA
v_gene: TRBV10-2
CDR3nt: TGCGCCAGCCGGAACGCGGGGGCCCCCGACGGTAAAAATGAGCAGTTCTTC
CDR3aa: CASRNAGAPDGKNEQFF

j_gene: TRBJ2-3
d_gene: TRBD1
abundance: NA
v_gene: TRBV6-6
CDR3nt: TGTGCCAGCAGGGGACAGCGAGTCACAGATACGCAGTATTTT
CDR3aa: CASRGQRVTDTQYF